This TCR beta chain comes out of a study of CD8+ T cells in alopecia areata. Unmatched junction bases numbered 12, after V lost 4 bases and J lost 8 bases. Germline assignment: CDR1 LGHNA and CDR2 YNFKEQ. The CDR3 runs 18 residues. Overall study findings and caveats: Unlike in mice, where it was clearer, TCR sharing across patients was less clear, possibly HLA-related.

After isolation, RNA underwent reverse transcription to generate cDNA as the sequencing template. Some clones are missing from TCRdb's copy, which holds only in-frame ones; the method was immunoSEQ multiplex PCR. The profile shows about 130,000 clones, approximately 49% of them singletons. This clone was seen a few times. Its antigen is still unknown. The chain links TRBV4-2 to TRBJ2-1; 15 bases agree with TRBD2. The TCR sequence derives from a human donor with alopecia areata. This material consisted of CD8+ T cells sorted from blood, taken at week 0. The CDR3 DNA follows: TGTGCCAGCAGCCCCTCGGGACTAGCGGGGGGTGAGTTCGATGAGCAGTTCTTC. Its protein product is CASSPSGLAGGEFDEQFF.